This TCR beta chain appears in the sequencing data of a study of T cells in Graves' hyperthyroidism and ophthalmopathy. This CDR3 has 15 residues. The germline CDR1 and CDR2 sequences are WSHSY and SAAADI. In this sample, this clonotype turned up once. Its target is unknown. One junction end does not reproduce the germline sequence, and a read error may be involved. Uncontrolled infection, other autoimmune disease, pregnancy or lactation led to exclusion. The investigators amplified TCR beta CDR3 regions from RNA transcripts. A set of HTBI primers served as the primers for a first-round RT-PCR of the TCR CDR3. TCRdb fed the multiplex PCR reads into MiXCR, producing one record per CDR3 protein. The table records over 650,000 distinct CDR3 sequences, just under 45% of them present only once. The study's findings and limits: Most expanded thyroid clonotypes above 0.001 also appeared in blood.

The V gene is TRBV10-2, the J gene TRBJ1-1, with a weak D call TRBD1 (6 bases). The receptor comes from an adult man with Graves' disease, either hyperthyroidism or ophthalmopathy (not recorded which). Sequencing was performed on peripheral blood or thyroid tissue (not recorded which). This chain's CDR3 is CASSKSGGGRTEAFF. CDR3 in DNA: TGCGCCAGCAGTAAGTCGGGAGGGGGAAGGACTGAAGCTTTCTTT.